A single sample is the source of the 27 T cell receptor beta chains below, sequenced in a study of regulatory T cells in long-lasting Graves disease. Sample time point: persistent/refractory GD, antithyroid drugs over 5 years with positive TRAb. With RNA extracted from PBMCs as input, the TCR library was made. Researchers made TCR beta libraries by using iRepertoire HTBI primers and running Arm-PCR on CDR3 regions. Each CDR3 protein is one row after TCRdb ran MiXCR on the multiplex PCR reads. The sample consists of 400,000 or so distinct CDR3 sequences, about 25% of them appearing once. Sequenced material: peripheral blood mononuclear cells (PBMCs), taken when the disease was refractory, from a patient treated with antithyroid drugs. The source of these receptors is a female donor with Graves disease.

The rearrangement joins TRBV20-1 to TRBJ1-4; D gene ambiguous. Germline lookup yields CDR1 DFQATT and CDR2 SNEGSKA (reference sequence). The CDR3 length is 14 residues. Trimming removed 3 bases from V and 5 bases from J, with 13 bases in between. Here the CDR3 DNA reads TGCAGTGCTAGTGCCCGGGAAGGGAATGAAAAACTGTTTTTT. Its translation: CSASAREGNEKLFF.

This clonotype was seen more than once but under ten times. The V call is TRBV6-1, the J call TRBJ1-5; a weak D match, TRBD1 (5 bases). The germline V gene has CDR1 MNHNS and CDR2 SASEGT. V was pared by 7 bases and J by 2 bases, with 15 bases between. The CDR3 totals 15 residues. CDR3 nucleotide sequence: TGTGCCAGCACTCCCGGGGGAGGGGGCAATCAGCCCCAGCATTTT. Translation: CASTPGGGGNQPQHF.

This clonotype appeared a few times. This chain links TRBV19 with TRBJ2-2; no clear D gene. CDR1 is LNHDA and CDR2 is SQIVND in the germline V gene (reference sequence). Trimming removed 2 bases from V and 2 bases from J, with 6 bases in between. The CDR3 loop spans 14 amino acids. Here the CDR3 reads CASSIQPNTGELFF. The CDR3 DNA follows: TGTGCCAGTAGTATACAACCTAACACCGGGGAGCTGTTTTTT.

This chain links TRBV6-1 with TRBJ2-7, with 8 bases matching TRBD1. The CDR3 sequence is 14 residues long. The germline CDR1 and CDR2 sequences are MNHNS and SASEGT. V gave up 10 bases and J gave up 3 bases; unmatched junction bases: 11. The CDR3 spells CATQGALTNYEQYF. The CDR3, as DNA: TGTGCCACCCAGGGGGCCCTTACTAACTACGAGCAGTACTTC.

The table lists this clonotype with a few counts. The CDR3 region has the DNA TGCAGTGCTAGAGATGACAGGACCAAAAACATTCAGTACTTC. It is translated as CSARDDRTKNIQYF. This sequence joins TRBV20-1 and TRBJ2-4, with D perhaps matching TRBD1 (6 bases). Germline CDR1 is DFQATT and CDR2 is SNEGSKA (reference sequence). The CDR3 is made up of 14 amino acids. Trimming stripped 0 bases from V and 2 bases from J, with 8 bases between.

The chain is built from TRBV5-1 and TRBJ1-1, with D maybe TRBD1 (5 bases). The CDR3 has 15 residues. V was shortened by 0 bases and J by 2 bases, with 11 bases between the two germline ends. Germline loops: CDR1 SGHRS, CDR2 YFSETQ. The CDR3 DNA is TGCGCCAGCAGCTTGGGGGAGGGGTCAAACACTGAAGCTTTCTTT. Its translation: CASSLGEGSNTEAFF.

The chain is built from TRBV2 and TRBJ2-2; 9 nucleotides line up with TRBD2. After removal of 8 bases from V and 7 bases from J, the junction contained 8 bases not matched to a gene. This CDR3 has 14 residues. Germline V gene lookup returns CDR1 SNHLY and CDR2 FYNNEI. The CDR3 sequence: CASWASGENGELFF. CDR3 nucleotide sequence: TGTGCCAGCTGGGCTAGCGGGGAAAACGGGGAGCTGTTTTTT.

The V call is TRBV5-6, the J call TRBJ2-1; 9 bases fit TRBD1. V lost 0 bases to trimming and J lost 6 bases; unmatched junction nucleotides: 4. The CDR3 is made up of 15 amino acids. Looked up from germline, CDR1 is SGHDT and CDR2 is YYEEEE. CDR3 protein: CASSLAQGAINEQFF. CDR3 coding DNA: TGTGCCAGCAGCTTGGCACAGGGGGCCATCAATGAGCAGTTCTTC.

The rearrangement links TRBV2 to TRBJ1-3, with D possibly being TRBD1 (5 bases). Per the germline V gene, CDR1 is SNHLY and CDR2 is FYNNEI. The CDR3 loop spans 15 amino acids. The germline V and J ends were trimmed by 5 bases and 0 bases, with 11 bases remaining between them. The CDR3 loop reads CASSSGLNSGNTIYF. Here the CDR3 DNA reads TGTGCCAGCAGTTCGGGACTGAACTCTGGAAACACCATATATTTT.

The chain uses TRBV5-6 and TRBJ1-1; TRBD1 matches 7 bases. The CDR3 covers 15 residues. In germline, CDR1 is SGHDT, CDR2 YYEEEE. V shed 3 bases and J 0 bases; nucleotides not matched to a gene: 5. CDR3 amino acids: CASSSGGGLNTEAFF. In DNA, the CDR3 is TGTGCCAGCAGCTCAGGGGGGGGCTTGAACACTGAAGCTTTCTTT.

This clonotype was seen a handful of times. The CDR3 DNA sequence: TGTGCCAGCAGTTACTCCCGGACTGGCTATGGCTACACCTTC. Translated, it gives CASSYSRTGYGYTF. This chain uses TRBV6-5 with TRBJ1-2; D gene unclear. Germline lookup yields CDR1 MNHEY and CDR2 SVGAGI. The CDR3 consists of 14 residues. V was trimmed by 0 bases and J by 4 bases, leaving 9 bases between them.

This clonotype was seen repeatedly, ten times or more. V gene TRBV19 combines with J gene TRBJ1-1; D gene ambiguous. Deletions cut 9 bases from V and 0 bases from J, with 11 bases between. CDR3 length: 13 residues. Germline loops: CDR1 LNHDA, CDR2 SQIVND (reference sequence). CDR3 DNA: TGTGCCAGCAGTGCGACGGTGAACACTGAAGCTTTCTTT. It encodes CASSATVNTEAFF.

This chain uses TRBV19 with TRBJ2-7; the D call may be TRBD1 or TRBD2 (5 bases each). The CDR3 is 14 residues long. In germline, CDR1 is LNHDA, CDR2 SQIVND (reference sequence). Trimming stripped 3 bases from V and 9 bases from J, with 18 bases between. The CDR3 spells CASSMTGTAVGQYF. In nucleotides, the CDR3 is TGTGCCAGTAGTATGACCGGGACCGCAGTTGGGCAGTACTTC. Filled out from reference TRBV19 and TRBJ2-7, the complete variable domain reads DGGITQSPKYLFRKEGQNVTLSCEQNLNHDAMYWYRQDPGQGLRLIYYSQIVNDFQKGDIAEGYSVSREKKESFPLTVTSAQKNPTAFYLCASSMTGTAVGQYFGPGTRLTVT.

The chain has TRBV5-6 and TRBJ1-6, with unresolved D. The CDR3 consists of 15 residues. V lost 6 bases and J 10 bases, leaving 20 bases between the germline ends. Germline loops: CDR1 SGHDT, CDR2 YYEEEE. The CDR3 loop reads CASNILQTSNSPLHF. CDR3 nucleotides: TGTGCCAGCAACATCTTACAGACGTCCAACTCACCCCTCCACTTT.

This clonotype was seen repeatedly, ten times or more. The V and J genes are TRBV6-2 or TRBV6-3 and TRBJ2-1, with a tentative D call TRBD2 (6 bases). Germline V CDR1 and CDR2: MNHEY, SVGEGT. Trimming cost V 5 bases and J 0 bases, with 17 bases left between them. CDR3 length: 17 residues. The DNA for the CDR3 is TGTGCCAGCAGTGACGGGACGGGGGTGAGCTCCTACAATGAGCAGTTCTTC. This sequence encodes CASSDGTGVSSYNEQFF.

This clonotype occurred many times. The chain links TRBV18 to TRBJ1-5; D remains ambiguous. Trimming stripped 3 bases from V and 4 bases from J, with 10 bases between. The germline gives CDR1 KGHSH, CDR2 LQKENI. This CDR3 is 14 amino acids long. The CDR3 here is CASSPSEGNQPQHF. Written as DNA, the CDR3 is TGTGCCAGCTCACCTAGTGAGGGAAATCAGCCCCAGCATTTT.

This clonotype was seen many times. V is TRBV15 and J is TRBJ2-7, with 9 bases aligning to TRBD2. CDR1 is LNHNV, CDR2 YYDKDF, per germline (reference sequence). The CDR3 is 15 residues long. V gave up 1 base and J gave up 2 bases; unmatched junction bases: 3. The CDR3 reads CATSRGSGRTYEQYF. DNA for the CDR3: TGTGCCACCAGCAGAGGAAGCGGGAGGACCTACGAGCAGTACTTC.

This clonotype was observed many times. The chain links TRBV6-2 or TRBV6-3 to TRBJ1-4; no clear D. The germline V gene encodes CDR1 MNHEY and CDR2 SVGEGT. The CDR3 is 11 residues long. With 6 bases removed from V and 6 bases from J, the gap between germline ends came to 5 bases. The CDR3 DNA reads as TGTGCCAGCAGCCAGGATGAAAAACTGTTTTTT. Translated, it gives CASSQDEKLFF.

The table lists this clonotype with a few counts. The V and J genes are TRBV24-1 and TRBJ2-2; the D is unclear. Germline values: CDR1 KGHDR, CDR2 SFDVKD. This CDR3 contains 13 residues. Trimming left V 5 bases short and J 0 bases short, with 3 bases between. CDR3 sequence reads: CATSVANTGELFF. The CDR3 DNA sequence: TGTGCCACCAGTGTAGCGAACACCGGGGAGCTGTTTTTT.

The chain links TRBV24-1 to TRBJ1-6, with D maybe TRBD1 (6 bases). Per the germline V gene, CDR1 is KGHDR and CDR2 is SFDVKD. Trimming took off 4 bases at V and 10 bases at J, with 13 bases between the two ends. The CDR3 is made up of 14 amino acids. The CDR3 loop reads CATSDAGASSPLHF. Here the CDR3 DNA reads TGTGCCACCAGTGACGCAGGGGCCAGCTCACCCCTCCACTTT.

V gene TRBV2 combines with J gene TRBJ1-1, with TRBD1 matching 9 bases. Germline V gene data show CDR1 as SNHLY and CDR2 as FYNNEI. The CDR3 extends over 12 amino acids. J was trimmed by 12 bases and V by 6 bases; bases with no gene match: 8. In nucleotides, the CDR3 is TGTGCCAGCAGCTCCGGGACAGGGTTTTCTTTCTTT. Translating gives CASSSGTGFSFF.

The table lists this clonotype with a few counts. The chain employs TRBV9 and TRBJ2-7; 8 bases are shared with TRBD2. Trimming removed 4 bases from V and 4 bases from J; junction bases left unmatched: 7. Germline V gives CDR1 SGDLS, CDR2 YYNGEE. This CDR3 contains 14 residues. The CDR3 coding sequence is TGTGCCAGCAGCATCGGGACTAGAGCATACGAGCAGTACTTC. Encoded protein: CASSIGTRAYEQYF.

The chain couples TRBV12-3 or TRBV12-4 to TRBJ1-1; D unresolved. V was trimmed by 4 bases and J by 8 bases, leaving 11 bases between them. The length of the CDR3 is 12 residues. In DNA, the CDR3 is TGTGCCAGCAGTTCTCGCTTCACAGAAGCTTTCTTT. Amino acid sequence: CASSSRFTEAFF.

Only one count was recorded for this clonotype. V gene TRBV6-1 combines with J gene TRBJ2-7, with TRBD2 matching over 8 bases. Germline V gene lookup returns CDR1 MNHNS and CDR2 SASEGT. The CDR3 consists of 14 residues. Trimming at V came to 6 bases and at J to 2 bases, leaving 6 bases not matched to a gene. The DNA of the CDR3 is TGTGCCAGCAGATCAGGGACTAGGGCCTACGAGCAGTACTTC. Translated: CASRSGTRAYEQYF.

The table lists this clonotype with many counts. The gene calls are TRBV2 and TRBJ2-7; D is ambiguous. The germline CDR1 and CDR2 sequences are SNHLY and FYNNEI. Trimming took off 2 bases at V and 3 bases at J, with 11 bases between the two ends. The CDR3 contains 14 residues. The CDR3 region is CASSEFGSFYEQYF. The CDR3 DNA sequence: TGTGCCAGCAGTGAATTTGGAAGTTTCTACGAGCAGTACTTC.

The chain links TRBV6-2 or TRBV6-3 to TRBJ1-3, with TRBD1 matching over 7 bases. This CDR3 is built from 14 residues. Trimming at V came to 6 bases and at J to 2 bases, leaving 4 bases not matched to a gene. Germline V lookup: CDR1 MNHEY, CDR2 SVGEGT. The CDR3 DNA reads TGTGCCAGCAGACCGACAGGGACTGGAAACACCATATATTTT. Its protein is CASRPTGTGNTIYF.

V and J are TRBV11-2 and TRBJ1-5; tentative D call: TRBD1 (5 bases). The germline gives CDR1 SGHAT, CDR2 FQNNGV. The length of the CDR3 is 17 residues. The germline V and J ends were trimmed by 1 base and 1 base, with 14 bases remaining between them. DNA of the CDR3: TGTGCCAGCAGCTTAGGATTCGGGACTGGGAGCAATCAGCCCCAGCATTTT. Translating it yields CASSLGFGTGSNQPQHF.